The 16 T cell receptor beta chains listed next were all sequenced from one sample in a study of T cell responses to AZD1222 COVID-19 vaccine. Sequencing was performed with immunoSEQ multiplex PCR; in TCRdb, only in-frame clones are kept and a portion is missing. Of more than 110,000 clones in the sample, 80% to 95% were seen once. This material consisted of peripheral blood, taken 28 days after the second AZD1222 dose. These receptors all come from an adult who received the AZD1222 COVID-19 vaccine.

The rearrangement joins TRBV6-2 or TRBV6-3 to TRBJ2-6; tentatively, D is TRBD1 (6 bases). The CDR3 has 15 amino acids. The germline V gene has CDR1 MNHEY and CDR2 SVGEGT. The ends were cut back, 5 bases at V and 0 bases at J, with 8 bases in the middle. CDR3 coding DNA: TGTGCCAGCAGTGTAGGGGGCTCTGGGGCCAACGTCCTGACTTTC. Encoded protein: CASSVGGSGANVLTF.

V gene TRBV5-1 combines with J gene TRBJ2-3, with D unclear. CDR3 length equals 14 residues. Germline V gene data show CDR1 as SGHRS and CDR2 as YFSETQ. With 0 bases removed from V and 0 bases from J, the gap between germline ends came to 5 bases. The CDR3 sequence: CASSLEGSTDTQYF. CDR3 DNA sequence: TGCGCCAGCAGCTTGGAGGGAAGCACAGATACGCAGTATTTT.

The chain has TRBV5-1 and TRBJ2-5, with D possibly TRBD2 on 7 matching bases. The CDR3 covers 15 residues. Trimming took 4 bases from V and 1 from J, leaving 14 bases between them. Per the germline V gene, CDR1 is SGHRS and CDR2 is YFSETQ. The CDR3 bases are TGCGCCAGCAGCCCCGGGGGAGGGGGCCAAGAGACCCAGTACTTC. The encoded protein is CASSPGGGGQETQYF.

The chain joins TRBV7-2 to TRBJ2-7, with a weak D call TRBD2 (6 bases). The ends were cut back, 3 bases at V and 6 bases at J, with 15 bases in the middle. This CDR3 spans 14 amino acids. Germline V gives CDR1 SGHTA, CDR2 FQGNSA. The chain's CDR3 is CASSFQMYSGEQYF. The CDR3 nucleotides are TGTGCCAGCAGCTTTCAGATGTATAGCGGCGAGCAGTACTTC. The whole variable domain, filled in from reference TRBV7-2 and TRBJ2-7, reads GAGVSQSPSNKVTEKGKDVELRCDPISGHTALYWYRQSLGQGLEFLIYFQGNSAPDKSGLPSDRFSAERTGGSVSTLTIQRTQQEDSAVYLCASSFQMYSGEQYFGPGTRLTVT.

CDR3 coding DNA: TGTGCCAGCGCGGGACAGGGGTCGGGTCAGCCCCAGCATTTT. This sequence encodes CASAGQGSGQPQHF. This sequence joins TRBV19 and TRBJ1-5; 10 bases map to TRBD1. CDR1 is LNHDA and CDR2 is SQIVND in the germline V gene (reference sequence). This CDR3 has 14 residues. The J segment lost 6 bases and the V segment lost 9 bases, leaving 8 bases of the junction unmatched.

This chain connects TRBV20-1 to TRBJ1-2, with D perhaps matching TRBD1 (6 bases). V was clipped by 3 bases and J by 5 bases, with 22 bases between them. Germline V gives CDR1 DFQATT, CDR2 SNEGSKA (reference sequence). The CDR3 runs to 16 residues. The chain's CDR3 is CSASAPTGSTPYGYTF. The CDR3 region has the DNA TGCAGTGCTAGTGCGCCAACAGGGTCGACTCCATATGGCTACACCTTC.

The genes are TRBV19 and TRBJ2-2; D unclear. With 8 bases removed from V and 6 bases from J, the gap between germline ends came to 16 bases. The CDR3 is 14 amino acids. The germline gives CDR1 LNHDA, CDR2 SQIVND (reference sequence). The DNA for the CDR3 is TGTGCCAGTTCATCAACCACGGTCCCCGGGGAGCTGTTTTTT. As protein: CASSSTTVPGELFF.

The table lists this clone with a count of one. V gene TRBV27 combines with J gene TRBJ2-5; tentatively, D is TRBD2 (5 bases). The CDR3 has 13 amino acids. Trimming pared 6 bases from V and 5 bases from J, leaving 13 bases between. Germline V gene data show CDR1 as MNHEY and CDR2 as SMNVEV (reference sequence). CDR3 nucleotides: TGTGCCAGCAGACCCTTTTCGGGGGAGACCCAGTACTTC. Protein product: CASRPFSGETQYF.

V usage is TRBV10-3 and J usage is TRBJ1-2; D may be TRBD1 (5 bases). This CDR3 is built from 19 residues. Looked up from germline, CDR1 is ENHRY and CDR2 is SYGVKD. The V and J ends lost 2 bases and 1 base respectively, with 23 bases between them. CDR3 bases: TGTGCCATCAGTGAGACCGACGTCAAGGGGAGCAACATTAACTATGGCTACACCTTC. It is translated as CAISETDVKGSNINYGYTF.

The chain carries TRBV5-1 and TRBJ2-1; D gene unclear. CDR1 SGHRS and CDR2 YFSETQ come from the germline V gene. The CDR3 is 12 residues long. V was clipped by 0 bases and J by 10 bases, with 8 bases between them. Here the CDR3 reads CASSLGGQEQFF. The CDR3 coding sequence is TGCGCCAGCAGCTTGGGGGGTCAGGAGCAGTTCTTC.

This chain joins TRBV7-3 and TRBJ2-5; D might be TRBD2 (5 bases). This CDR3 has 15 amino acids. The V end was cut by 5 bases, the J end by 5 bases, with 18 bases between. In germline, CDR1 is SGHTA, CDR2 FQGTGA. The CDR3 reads CASSVSAGSGETQYF. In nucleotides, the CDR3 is TGTGCCAGCAGCGTCTCCGCCGGGTCGGGGGAGACCCAGTACTTC.

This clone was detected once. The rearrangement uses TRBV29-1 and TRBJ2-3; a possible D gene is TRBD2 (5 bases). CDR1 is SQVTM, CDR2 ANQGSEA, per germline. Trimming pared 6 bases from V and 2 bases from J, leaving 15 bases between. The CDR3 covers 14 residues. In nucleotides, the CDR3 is TGCAGCGTGCGACCTAGCTCGGTCACAGATACGCAGTATTTT. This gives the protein CSVRPSSVTDTQYF.

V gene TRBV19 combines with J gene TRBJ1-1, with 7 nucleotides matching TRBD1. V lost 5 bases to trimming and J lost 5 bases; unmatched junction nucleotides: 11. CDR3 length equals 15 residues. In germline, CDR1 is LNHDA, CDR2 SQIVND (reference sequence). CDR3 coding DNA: TGTGCCAGTAGTGTCAACAGGGGTCGGGGGACTGAAGCTTTCTTT. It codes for CASSVNRGRGTEAFF.

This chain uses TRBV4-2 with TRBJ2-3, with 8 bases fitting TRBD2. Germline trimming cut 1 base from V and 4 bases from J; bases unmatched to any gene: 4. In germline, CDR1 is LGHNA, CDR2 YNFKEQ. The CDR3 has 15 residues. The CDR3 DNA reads TGTGCCAGCAGCCAAGTGGCGGGAGGCGCAGATACGCAGTATTTT. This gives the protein CASSQVAGGADTQYF.

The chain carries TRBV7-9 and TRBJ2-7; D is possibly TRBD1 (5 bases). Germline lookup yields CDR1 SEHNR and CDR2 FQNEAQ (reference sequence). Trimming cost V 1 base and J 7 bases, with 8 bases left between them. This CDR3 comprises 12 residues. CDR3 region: CASSLETEEQYF. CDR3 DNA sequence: TGTGCCAGCAGCTTAGAGACAGAAGAGCAGTACTTC.

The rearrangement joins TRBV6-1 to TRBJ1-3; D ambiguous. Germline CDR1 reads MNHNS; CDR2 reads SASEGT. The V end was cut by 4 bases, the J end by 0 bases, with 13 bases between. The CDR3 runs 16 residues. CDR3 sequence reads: CASSVSQPYSGNTIYF. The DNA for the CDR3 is TGTGCCAGCAGTGTTAGCCAGCCTTACTCTGGAAACACCATATATTTT.